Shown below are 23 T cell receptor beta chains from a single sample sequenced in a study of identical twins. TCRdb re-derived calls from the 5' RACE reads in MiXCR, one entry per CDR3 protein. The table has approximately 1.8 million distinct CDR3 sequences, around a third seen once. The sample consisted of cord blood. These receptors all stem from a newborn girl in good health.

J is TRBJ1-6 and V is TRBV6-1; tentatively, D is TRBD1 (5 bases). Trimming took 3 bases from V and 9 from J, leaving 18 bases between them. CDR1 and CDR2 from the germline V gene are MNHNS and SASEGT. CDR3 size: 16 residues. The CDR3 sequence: CASSDFLRDGGSPLHF. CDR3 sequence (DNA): TGTGCCAGCAGTGACTTTCTCCGGGACGGGGGTTCACCCCTCCACTTT.

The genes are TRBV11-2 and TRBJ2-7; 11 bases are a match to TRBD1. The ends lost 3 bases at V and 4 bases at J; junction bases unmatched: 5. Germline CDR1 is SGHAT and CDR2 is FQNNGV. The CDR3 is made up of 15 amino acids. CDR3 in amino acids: CASSFLRDRGYEQYF. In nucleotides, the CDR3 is TGTGCCAGCAGCTTTCTTCGGGACAGGGGGTACGAGCAGTACTTC.

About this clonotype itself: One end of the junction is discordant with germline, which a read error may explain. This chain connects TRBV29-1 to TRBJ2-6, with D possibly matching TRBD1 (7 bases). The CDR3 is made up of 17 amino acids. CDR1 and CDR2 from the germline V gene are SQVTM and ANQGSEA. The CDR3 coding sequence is TGCAGCGTTGAGGAGGGACAGAGGTACTCTGGGGCCAACGCCCTGACTTTC. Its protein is CSVEEGQRYSGANALTF.

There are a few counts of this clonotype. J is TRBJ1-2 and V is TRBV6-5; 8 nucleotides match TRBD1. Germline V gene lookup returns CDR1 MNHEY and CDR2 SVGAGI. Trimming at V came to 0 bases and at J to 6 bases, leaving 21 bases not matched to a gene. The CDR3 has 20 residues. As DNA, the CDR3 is TGTGCCAGCAGTTACTCTGCCGGCCATGTTACAGGGGGAAGTGATGATGGCTACACCTTC. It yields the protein CASSYSAGHVTGGSDDGYTF.

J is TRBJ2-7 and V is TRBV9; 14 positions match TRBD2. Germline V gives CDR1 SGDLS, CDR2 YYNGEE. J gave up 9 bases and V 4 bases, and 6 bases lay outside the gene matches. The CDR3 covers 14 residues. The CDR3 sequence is CASSPQGLAGVQYF. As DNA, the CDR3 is TGTGCCAGCAGCCCTCAGGGACTAGCGGGGGTGCAGTACTTC.

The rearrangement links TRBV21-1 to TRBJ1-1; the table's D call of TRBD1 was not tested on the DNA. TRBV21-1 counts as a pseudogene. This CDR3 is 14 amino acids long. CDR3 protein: CASSKGRTVTEAFF. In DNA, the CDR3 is TGTGCCAGCAGCAAAGGGAGGACAGTCACTGAAGCTTTCTTT.

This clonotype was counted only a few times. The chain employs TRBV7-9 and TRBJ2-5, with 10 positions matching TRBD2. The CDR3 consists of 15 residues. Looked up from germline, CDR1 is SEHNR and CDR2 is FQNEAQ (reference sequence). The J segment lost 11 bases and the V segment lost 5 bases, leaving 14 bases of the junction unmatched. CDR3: CASSAGTSVNNEQYF. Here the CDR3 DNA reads TGTGCCAGCAGCGCCGGGACTAGCGTCAACAATGAGCAGTACTTC.

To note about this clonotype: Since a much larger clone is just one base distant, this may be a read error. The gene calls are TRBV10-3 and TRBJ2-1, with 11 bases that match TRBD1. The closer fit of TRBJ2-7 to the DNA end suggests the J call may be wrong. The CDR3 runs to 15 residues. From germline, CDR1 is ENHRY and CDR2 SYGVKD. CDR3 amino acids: CAIRGDRGEVNEQYF. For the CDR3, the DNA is TGTGCCATCAGAGGGGACAGGGGGGAGGTTAATGAGCAGTACTTC.

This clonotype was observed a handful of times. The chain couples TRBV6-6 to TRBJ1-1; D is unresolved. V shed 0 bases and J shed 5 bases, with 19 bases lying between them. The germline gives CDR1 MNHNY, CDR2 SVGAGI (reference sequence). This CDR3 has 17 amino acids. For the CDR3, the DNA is TGTGCCAGCAGTTACTCTAGGGTACCGCCCACGGGGACTGAAGCTTTCTTT. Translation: CASSYSRVPPTGTEAFF.

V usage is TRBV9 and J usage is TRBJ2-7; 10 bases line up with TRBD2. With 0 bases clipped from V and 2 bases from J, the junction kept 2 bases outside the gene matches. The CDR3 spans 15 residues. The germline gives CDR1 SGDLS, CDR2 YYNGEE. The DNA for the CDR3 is TGTGCCAGCAGCGTAGGGGGACTAGCGACCTACGAGCAGTACTTC. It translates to CASSVGGLATYEQYF.

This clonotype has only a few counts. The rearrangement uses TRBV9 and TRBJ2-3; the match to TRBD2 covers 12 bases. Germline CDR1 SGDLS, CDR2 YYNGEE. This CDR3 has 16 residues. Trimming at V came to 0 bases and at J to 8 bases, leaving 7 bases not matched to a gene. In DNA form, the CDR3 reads TGTGCCAGCAGCGTAGGCAGTACTAGCGGGGGGACTACGCAGTATTTT. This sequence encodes CASSVGSTSGGTTQYF.

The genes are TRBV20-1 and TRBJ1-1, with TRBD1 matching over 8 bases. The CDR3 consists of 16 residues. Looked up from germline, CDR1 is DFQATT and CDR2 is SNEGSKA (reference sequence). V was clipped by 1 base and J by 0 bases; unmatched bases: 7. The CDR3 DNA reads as TGCAGTGCTAGAGCCAGGGGGCGGGTTTTGAACACTGAAGCTTTCTTT. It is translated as CSARARGRVLNTEAFF.

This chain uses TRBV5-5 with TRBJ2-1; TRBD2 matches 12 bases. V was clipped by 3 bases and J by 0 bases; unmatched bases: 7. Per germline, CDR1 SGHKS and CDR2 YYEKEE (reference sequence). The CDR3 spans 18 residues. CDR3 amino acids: CASSWGLAGPSSYNEQFF. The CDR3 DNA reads TGTGCCAGCAGCTGGGGACTAGCGGGCCCGAGCTCCTACAATGAGCAGTTCTTC.

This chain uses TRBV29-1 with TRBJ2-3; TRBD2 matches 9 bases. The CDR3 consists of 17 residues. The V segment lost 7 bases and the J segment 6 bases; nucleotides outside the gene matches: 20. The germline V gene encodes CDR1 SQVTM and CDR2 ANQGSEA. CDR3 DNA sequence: TGCAGCGCCTGGAGAGGAGGGACTAGCTGGAGGAGGGATACGCAGTATTTT. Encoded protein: CSAWRGGTSWRRDTQYF.

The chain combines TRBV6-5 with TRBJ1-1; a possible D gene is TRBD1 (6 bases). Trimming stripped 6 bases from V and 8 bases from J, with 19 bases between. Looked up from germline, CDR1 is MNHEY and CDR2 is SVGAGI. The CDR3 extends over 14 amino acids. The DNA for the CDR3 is TGTGCCAGCAGACAAGATAGGGGGGCCAGGGAAGCTTTCTTT. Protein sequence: CASRQDRGAREAFF.

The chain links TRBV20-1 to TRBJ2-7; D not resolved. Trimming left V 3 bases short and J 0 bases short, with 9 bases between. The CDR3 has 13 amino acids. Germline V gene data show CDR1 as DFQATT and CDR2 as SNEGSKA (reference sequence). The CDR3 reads CSASPDVSYEQYF. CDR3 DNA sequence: TGCAGTGCTAGTCCTGACGTCTCCTACGAGCAGTACTTC.

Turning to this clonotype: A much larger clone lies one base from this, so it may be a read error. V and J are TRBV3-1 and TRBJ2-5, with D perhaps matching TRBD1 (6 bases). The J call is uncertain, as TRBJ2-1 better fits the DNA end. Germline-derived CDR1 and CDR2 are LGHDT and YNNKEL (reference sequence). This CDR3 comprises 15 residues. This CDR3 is CASSQDYGGAETQFF. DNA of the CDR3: TGTGCCAGCAGCCAAGATTATGGGGGCGCAGAGACCCAGTTCTTC.

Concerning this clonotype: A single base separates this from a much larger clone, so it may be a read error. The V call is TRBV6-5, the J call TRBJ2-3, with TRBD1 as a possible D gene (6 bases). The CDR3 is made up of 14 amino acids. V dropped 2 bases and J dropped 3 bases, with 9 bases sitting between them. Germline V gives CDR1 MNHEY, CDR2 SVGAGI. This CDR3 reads CASSYRGQTDTQYF. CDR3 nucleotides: TGTGCCAGCAGTTACCGCGGACAGACAGATACGCAGTATTTT.

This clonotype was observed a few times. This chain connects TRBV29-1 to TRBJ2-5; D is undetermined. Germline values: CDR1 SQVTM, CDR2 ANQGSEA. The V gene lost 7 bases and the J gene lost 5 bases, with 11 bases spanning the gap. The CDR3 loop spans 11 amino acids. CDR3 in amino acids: CSGGPLETQYF. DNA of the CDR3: TGCAGCGGCGGACCCCTTGAGACCCAGTACTTC.

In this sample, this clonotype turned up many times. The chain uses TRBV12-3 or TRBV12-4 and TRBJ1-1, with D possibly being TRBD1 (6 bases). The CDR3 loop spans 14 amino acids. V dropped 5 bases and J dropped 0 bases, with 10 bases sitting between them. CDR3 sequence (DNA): TGTGCCAGCAGTCCTGACAGGATGAACACTGAAGCTTTCTTT. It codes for CASSPDRMNTEAFF.

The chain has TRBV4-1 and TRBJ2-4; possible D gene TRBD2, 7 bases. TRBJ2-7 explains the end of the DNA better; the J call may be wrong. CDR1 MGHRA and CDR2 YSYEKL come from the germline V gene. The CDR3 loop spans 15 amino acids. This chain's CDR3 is CASSLSGGANYEQYF. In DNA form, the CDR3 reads TGCGCCAGCAGCCTCAGTGGGGGGGCGAACTACGAGCAGTACTTC.

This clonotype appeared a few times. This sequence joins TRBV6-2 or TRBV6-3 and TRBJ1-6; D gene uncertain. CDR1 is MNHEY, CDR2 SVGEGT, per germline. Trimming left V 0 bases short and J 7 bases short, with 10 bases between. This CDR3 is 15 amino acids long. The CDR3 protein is CASSYSGRNNSPLHF. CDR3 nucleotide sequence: TGTGCCAGCAGTTACTCGGGAAGGAACAATTCACCCCTCCACTTT.

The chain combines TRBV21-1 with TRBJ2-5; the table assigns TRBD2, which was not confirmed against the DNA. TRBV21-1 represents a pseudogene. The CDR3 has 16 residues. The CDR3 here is CASSKALAGGPLEQYF. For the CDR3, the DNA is TGTGCCAGCAGCAAAGCGCTAGCGGGAGGGCCTCTTGAGCAGTACTTC.